Listed below are T cell receptor beta chains from one sample, sequenced in a study of T cells in Graves' hyperthyroidism and ophthalmopathy. TCRdb re-derived calls from the multiplex PCR reads in MiXCR, one entry per CDR3 protein. Among hundreds of thousands of distinct CDR3 sequences, under 15% were seen once, and the ten largest hold under 15%. The material sequenced was blood. The receptors here all came from a man younger than 35 with Graves' ophthalmopathy. Both conserved end residues are part of each CDR3. D genes are given only for firm matches. Clone size appears in some rows only: once, few, many, or a class for an expanded clone.

j_gene: TRBJ2-2
d_gene: -
abundance: -
v_gene: TRBV6-1
CDR3aa: CASSPRRVRGNTGELFF
CDR3nt: TGTGCCAGCAGCCCTCGCCGGGTGCGAGGGAACACCGGGGAGCTGTTTTTT

j_gene: TRBJ2-6
d_gene: -
abundance: few
v_gene: TRBV27
CDR3aa: CASGEFSGANVLTF
CDR3nt: TGTGCCTCAGGGGAGTTCTCTGGGGCCAACGTCCTGACTTTC

j_gene: TRBJ2-2
d_gene: -
abundance: -
v_gene: TRBV7-6
CDR3aa: CASSSPSSKTGELFF
CDR3nt: TGTGCCAGCAGCTCTCCCTCGTCAAAGACCGGGGAGCTGTTTTTT

j_gene: TRBJ1-1
d_gene: -
abundance: many
v_gene: TRBV7-9
CDR3aa: CASSLGGGGLSFF
CDR3nt: TGTGCCAGCAGCTTAGGGGGCGGTGGGCTATCTTTCTTT

j_gene: TRBJ2-1
d_gene: -
abundance: many
v_gene: TRBV6-5
CDR3aa: CASSYSTGSTYNEQFF
CDR3nt: TGTGCCAGCAGTTACTCGACTGGGTCAACCTACAATGAGCAGTTCTTC

j_gene: TRBJ2-1
d_gene: -
abundance: many
v_gene: TRBV4-1
CDR3aa: CASSHKGGEINNEQFF
CDR3nt: TGCGCCAGCAGCCATAAGGGCGGGGAAATCAACAATGAGCAGTTCTTC

j_gene: TRBJ1-1
d_gene: -
abundance: few
v_gene: TRBV19
CDR3aa: CASSIGTGSTEAFF
CDR3nt: TGTGCCAGTAGTATCGGGACTGGCAGCACTGAAGCTTTCTTT

j_gene: TRBJ2-3
d_gene: -
abundance: few
v_gene: TRBV7-9
CDR3aa: CASIPPLDVYDTQYF
CDR3nt: TGTGCCAGCATCCCCCCTCTTGATGTTTACGATACGCAGTATTTT

j_gene: TRBJ1-6
d_gene: -
abundance: many
v_gene: TRBV5-1
CDR3aa: CASSPRGGVRDSPLHF
CDR3nt: TGCGCCAGCAGCCCCCGCGGAGGGGTTAGAGATTCACCCCTCCACTTT

j_gene: TRBJ1-4
d_gene: -
abundance: -
v_gene: TRBV24-1
CDR3aa: CATSDPDPNGDEKLFF
CDR3nt: TGTGCCACCAGTGATCCCGACCCGAATGGTGATGAAAAACTGTTTTTT